A single sample is the source of the 28 T cell receptor beta chains below, sequenced in a study of T-cell reconstitution after alpha-beta-depleted transplantation in children. Unique molecular identifiers tagged the TCRbeta library. Each CDR3 protein is one row after TCRdb ran MiXCR on the PCR reads. The sample records 330,000 or so distinct CDR3 sequences, roughly 9.1% being singletons. Sequenced here: PBMCs, sampled before TCRalphabeta/CD19-depleted stem cell transplant. The origin of the receptors is a boy younger than two with acute myeloid leukemia, due to receive a stem cell transplant.

There are many counts of this clonotype. The rearrangement uses TRBV6-1 and TRBJ2-2, with 8 bases identical to TRBD1. The V segment lost 6 bases and the J segment 2 bases; nucleotides outside the gene matches: 8. Looked up from germline, CDR1 is MNHNS and CDR2 is SASEGT. This CDR3 has 16 residues. CDR3 coding DNA: TGTGCCAGCAGCCCTGGCAGGGGGCACAACACCGGGGAGCTGTTTTTT. It yields the protein CASSPGRGHNTGELFF.

This clonotype was seen repeatedly, ten times or more. V gene TRBV4-3 combines with J gene TRBJ2-2; either TRBD1 or TRBD2 may supply D (5 bases each). Germline V gene sequence: CDR1 LGHNA, CDR2 YSLEER. CDR3 length: 15 residues. V was trimmed by 3 bases and J by 4 bases, leaving 12 bases between them. The CDR3 sequence: CASSQAGTSTGELFF. CDR3 coding DNA: TGCGCCAGCAGCCAGGCCGGGACGTCCACCGGGGAGCTGTTTTTT.

This clonotype appeared many times. The rearrangement uses TRBV7-2 and TRBJ1-2, with 7 bases lining up with TRBD1. Germline assignment: CDR1 SGHTA and CDR2 FQGNSA. CDR3 length: 13 residues. V was clipped by 5 bases and J by 4 bases; unmatched bases: 4. For the CDR3, the DNA is TGTGCCAGCAGCCCGACAGGGTTCTATGGCTACACCTTC. Translation: CASSPTGFYGYTF.

This clonotype has a count of ten or more. The rearrangement links TRBV5-4 to TRBJ1-2; D not resolved. The germline V gene has CDR1 SGHNT and CDR2 YYREEE (reference sequence). The CDR3 totals 13 residues. V was cut by 0 bases and J by 8 bases, with 11 bases left in between. CDR3 nucleotides: TGTGCCAGCAGCTTGGCCCATGGTGGAGGCTACACCTTC. This gives the protein CASSLAHGGGYTF.

In its sample, this clonotype was seen many times. V is TRBV6-5 and J is TRBJ1-4; 10 nucleotides agree with TRBD1. This CDR3 contains 15 residues. The V gene end was trimmed by 5 bases and the J gene end by 8 bases; junction bases not matched to a gene: 8. CDR1 is MNHEY and CDR2 is SVGAGI in the germline V gene. CDR3 bases: TGTGCCAGCAGTACCCGGGACAGGGGAGGAGAAAAACTGTTTTTT. The encoded protein is CASSTRDRGGEKLFF.

This CDR3 reads CASSEAGGQPSTDTQYF. CDR3 DNA sequence: TGCGCCAGCAGCGAAGCGGGAGGTCAACCTAGCACAGATACGCAGTATTTT. The rearrangement joins TRBV5-1 to TRBJ2-3; TRBD2 aligns across 9 bases. V trimming: 4 bases; J trimming: 0 bases; junction bases outside the gene matches: 9. From germline, CDR1 is SGHRS and CDR2 YFSETQ. CDR3 length: 17 residues.

In this sample, this clonotype turned up many times. This sequence joins TRBV4-3 and TRBJ2-7; a possible D gene is TRBD2 (5 bases). Germline V gene lookup returns CDR1 LGHNA and CDR2 YSLEER. There are 15 residues in the CDR3. Trimming removed 1 base from V and 0 bases from J, with 10 bases in between. Written as DNA, the CDR3 is TGCGCCAGCAGCCAAGTTCTGGGAGCCTCCTACGAGCAGTACTTC. Amino acids: CASSQVLGASYEQYF.

Many counts were recorded for this clonotype. V gene TRBV28 combines with J gene TRBJ2-7, with D possibly being TRBD2 (6 bases). Germline V gene data show CDR1 as MDHEN and CDR2 as SYDVKM. Trimming stripped 2 bases from V and 4 bases from J, with 21 bases between. The CDR3 sequence is 17 residues long. For the CDR3, the DNA is TGTGCCAGCAGTTTAATAGCGGTCAACTCGGGCTCATACGAGCAGTACTTC. This gives the protein CASSLIAVNSGSYEQYF.

This clonotype was counted at least ten times. CDR3 sequence reads: CASSDLGGGGTYEQYF. The DNA for the CDR3 is TGTGCCAGCAGTGACCTTGGGGGTGGTGGTACCTACGAGCAGTACTTC. The rearrangement links TRBV28 to TRBJ2-7; D may correspond to TRBD1 or TRBD2 (5 bases each). V lost 5 bases, J lost 2 bases, and 19 bases lay in between. This CDR3 is 16 amino acids long. CDR1 MDHEN and CDR2 SYDVKM come from the germline V gene.

This clonotype was seen at least ten times. CDR3 bases: TGTGCCAGCAGCCGAACCGGCCGGGGAGGGGAGACCCAGTACTTC. It codes for CASSRTGRGGETQYF. The rearrangement links TRBV11-2 to TRBJ2-5; 7 nucleotides align to TRBD2. The J segment lost 5 bases and the V segment lost 5 bases, leaving 11 bases of the junction unmatched. The CDR3 has 15 amino acids. The germline CDR1 and CDR2 sequences are SGHAT and FQNNGV.

This clonotype came up many times. This chain links TRBV13 with TRBJ1-2; the match to TRBD1 covers 9 bases. CDR3 length equals 13 residues. After removal of 5 bases from V and 8 bases from J, the junction contained 6 bases not matched to a gene. CDR1 and CDR2 from the germline V gene are PRHDT and FYEKMQ (reference sequence). CDR3 bases: TGTGCCAGCAGCACCGGGACAGGGAACGGCTACACCTTC. This translates into CASSTGTGNGYTF.

This clonotype was seen just once. A much bigger clone sits one base away, suggesting this may be a read error. The chain carries TRBV28 and TRBJ1-6, with no clear D. This CDR3 contains 15 residues. Germline lookup yields CDR1 MDHEN and CDR2 SYDVKM. CDR3 sequence reads: CASSLESSFNSPLHF. In DNA, the CDR3 is TGTGCCAGCAGTTTGGAGAGCTCCTTTAATTCACCCCTCCACTTT.

This clonotype was seen many times. The gene calls are TRBV5-1 and TRBJ1-1; D ambiguous. Germline V gene lookup returns CDR1 SGHRS and CDR2 YFSETQ. Trimming cost V 2 bases and J 12 bases, with 11 bases left between them. This CDR3 has 11 residues. The CDR3 here is CASSFEGGTFF. In DNA, the CDR3 is TGCGCCAGCAGCTTCGAGGGAGGAACTTTCTTT.

This clonotype was detected ten times or more. The gene calls are TRBV29-1 and TRBJ2-7; D is unresolved. The CDR3 is made up of 10 amino acids. Germline V CDR1 and CDR2: SQVTM, ANQGSEA. Trimming removed 0 bases at V and 9 bases at J, with 6 bases between. The CDR3 protein is CSVEDVGQYF. The CDR3 coding sequence is TGCAGCGTTGAAGATGTCGGGCAGTACTTC.

Many counts were recorded for this clonotype. One end of the junction varies from germline; a read error may be responsible. The gene calls are TRBV4-2 and TRBJ2-3; the match to TRBD2 covers 9 bases. Germline loops: CDR1 LGHNA, CDR2 YNFKEQ. This CDR3 contains 13 residues. The DNA of the CDR3 is TGTGCCAGCAGCCAGGAGCGGGGGGCTACCACCTCCTTT. As protein: CASSQERGATTSF.

This clonotype was recorded many times. The chain is built from TRBV20-1 and TRBJ2-7; possible D gene TRBD2, 5 bases. The CDR3 runs to 14 residues. Deletions cut 0 bases from V and 0 bases from J, with 9 bases between. Germline loops: CDR1 DFQATT, CDR2 SNEGSKA (reference sequence). This CDR3 reads CSARDEEASYEQYF. Written as DNA, the CDR3 is TGCAGTGCTAGAGATGAGGAGGCCTCCTACGAGCAGTACTTC.

This clonotype was counted many times. This rearrangement joins TRBV24-1 to TRBJ2-3, with 9 bases that match TRBD1. Trimming at V came to 9 bases and at J to 3 bases, leaving 9 bases not matched to a gene. Looked up from germline, CDR1 is KGHDR and CDR2 is SFDVKD. The CDR3 is 15 amino acids. Here the CDR3 DNA reads TGTGCCACCTCCCGGGGACAGGGTCTAACAGATACGCAGTATTTT. As protein: CATSRGQGLTDTQYF.

This clonotype has a count of ten or more. V and J are TRBV5-4 and TRBJ2-1; D gene unclear. Germline CDR1 reads SGHNT; CDR2 reads YYREEE (reference sequence). Deletions cut 4 bases from V and 7 bases from J, with 9 bases between. This CDR3 contains 12 residues. CDR3 sequence: CASSRQENEQFF. For the CDR3, the DNA is TGTGCCAGCAGCCGTCAGGAGAATGAGCAGTTCTTC.

The sample holds many counts of this clonotype. This chain links TRBV24-1 with TRBJ2-6, with D hard to call. Germline values: CDR1 KGHDR, CDR2 SFDVKD. V lost 4 bases, J lost 0 bases, and 6 bases lay in between. The CDR3 contains 15 residues. The CDR3 protein is CATSDSSSGANVLTF. The DNA of the CDR3 is TGTGCCACCAGTGACAGCAGCTCTGGGGCCAACGTCCTGACTTTC.

This clonotype appeared many times. The genes are TRBV28 and TRBJ2-1, with TRBD2 identical over 9 bases. The CDR3 sequence is 15 residues long. Germline CDR1 and CDR2: MDHEN and SYDVKM. The ends lost 6 bases at V and 7 bases at J; junction bases unmatched: 10. The CDR3 nucleotides are TGTGCCAGCAGCTTAGGGGGACTAGCAGGGAATGAGCAGTTCTTC. This gives the protein CASSLGGLAGNEQFF.

This clonotype has at least ten counts. This rearrangement joins TRBV20-1 to TRBJ2-4; D is ambiguous. The CDR3 contains 13 residues. The V end was cut by 5 bases, the J end by 4 bases, with 12 bases between. CDR1 is DFQATT, CDR2 SNEGSKA, per germline (reference sequence). The CDR3 DNA follows: TGCAGTGCTGAAGGGCTCCAAAAAAACATTCAGTACTTC. Translation: CSAEGLQKNIQYF.

This clonotype was counted many times. The CDR3 is CSVAGLPIYEQYF. CDR3 nucleotides: TGCAGCGTTGCGGGACTGCCTATCTACGAGCAGTACTTC. V and J are TRBV29-1 and TRBJ2-7, with D perhaps matching TRBD2 (6 bases). In germline, CDR1 is SQVTM, CDR2 ANQGSEA. The CDR3 length is 13 residues. Trimming cost V 4 bases and J 3 bases, with 13 bases left between them.

This sequence joins TRBV5-1 and TRBJ2-7; 7 nucleotides agree with TRBD1. CDR3 size: 13 residues. The ends lost 4 bases at V and 5 bases at J; junction bases unmatched: 6. Germline loops: CDR1 SGHRS, CDR2 YFSETQ. CDR3: CASSPRQGDEQYF. CDR3 nucleotides: TGCGCCAGCAGCCCTAGGCAGGGGGACGAGCAGTACTTC.

There are many counts of this clonotype. J is TRBJ2-7 and V is TRBV6-5; D is unclear. V was pared by 0 bases and J by 3 bases, with 9 bases between. Germline V CDR1 and CDR2: MNHEY, SVGAGI. There are 14 residues in the CDR3. CDR3 DNA: TGTGCCAGCAGTTACTCTTCTTCGTACTACGAGCAGTACTTC. Translated, it gives CASSYSSSYYEQYF.

This clonotype occurred a few times. The rearrangement uses TRBV25-1 and TRBJ2-1; 12 bases align to TRBD2. Germline V gives CDR1 MGHDK, CDR2 SYGVNS. The junction had 13 bases not matched to a gene; V was cut back by 6 bases and J by 4 bases. The CDR3 is 18 amino acids. The CDR3 sequence: CASSPWAASGGGYNEQFF. The DNA for the CDR3 is TGTGCCAGCAGCCCCTGGGCGGCTAGCGGGGGGGGTTACAATGAGCAGTTCTTC.

This clonotype was counted ten times or more. The J gene is TRBJ2-2, the V gene TRBV5-5, with 9 positions matching TRBD1. CDR1 SGHKS and CDR2 YYEKEE come from the germline V gene (reference sequence). The CDR3 length is 17 residues. V dropped 0 bases and J dropped 5; count of bases not matched to a gene: 8. This CDR3 is CASSLAQGQGRTGELFF. The CDR3 bases are TGTGCCAGCAGCTTGGCCCAGGGACAGGGCAGGACCGGGGAGCTGTTTTTT.

This clonotype was observed many times. The chain uses TRBV20-1 and TRBJ1-5, with D tentatively TRBD1 (6 bases). CDR1 is DFQATT and CDR2 is SNEGSKA in the germline V gene (reference sequence). The CDR3 loop spans 15 amino acids. V was trimmed by 3 bases and J by 8 bases, leaving 20 bases between them. CDR3 bases: TGCAGTGCTAGCGGCAGGAACAGGGAGGGGAAGCCCCAGCATTTT. Amino acids: CSASGRNREGKPQHF.

This clonotype was observed at least ten times. The chain employs TRBV25-1 and TRBJ2-2; 10 nucleotides line up with TRBD2. The V segment lost 0 bases and the J segment 4 bases; nucleotides outside the gene matches: 2. Germline-derived CDR1 and CDR2 are MGHDK and SYGVNS. The CDR3 has 16 residues. The CDR3 DNA sequence: TGTGCCAGCAGTGAATACTTAGCGGGAGGCACCGGGGAGCTGTTTTTT. It codes for CASSEYLAGGTGELFF.